Listed below are T cell receptor beta chains from one sample, sequenced in a study of T cell repertoires in cytomegalovirus infection. TCRdb recomputed calls from the reads with MiXCR, one row per CDR3 protein. Here the sample spans a few hundred thousand distinct CDR3 sequences, 40% being singletons. These receptors' targets are unknown. The starting material was cultured PBMCs, obtained from culture after CMV antigen stimulation. These receptor sequences come from a human donor in good health (CMV status not recorded). Some clones in this sample may be carry-over from other donors' samples. Each CDR3 is given with its conserved first and last residue. The order of the fields is CDR3 DNA, CDR3 protein, J gene, D gene, clone size, V gene. A D gene is named only where the DNA matches it firmly. Rows give clone size only sometimes, using once, few, many, or a class for an expanded clone.

cdr3_nt: TGTGCCAGCAGGGTCCCCGGGGCGGGAGGTACCTACGAGCAGTACTTC
cdr3_aa: CASRVPGAGGTYEQYF
j_call: TRBJ2-7
d_call: TRBD2
clone_size: .
v_call: TRBV2

cdr3_nt: TGTGCCAGCAGCCCTTGGGACTTC
cdr3_aa: CASSPWDF
j_call: TRBJ2-7
d_call: .
clone_size: few
v_call: TRBV11-2

cdr3_nt: TGTGCCAGCAGCCCCCATTCTTCTAACTATGGCTACACCTTC
cdr3_aa: CASSPHSSNYGYTF
j_call: TRBJ1-2
d_call: .
clone_size: .
v_call: TRBV7-2

cdr3_nt: TGTGCCAGTCCTGCGGCTTTCACCCAAGAGACCCAGTACTTC
cdr3_aa: CASPAAFTQETQYF
j_call: TRBJ2-5
d_call: .
clone_size: .
v_call: TRBV28

cdr3_nt: TGTGCCACCCTCCGCGCAGATACGCAGTATTTT
cdr3_aa: CATLRADTQYF
j_call: TRBJ2-3
d_call: .
clone_size: .
v_call: TRBV6-1

cdr3_nt: TGTGCCAGCAGCTGGGGATGGGGGGCCAACACTGAAGCTTTCTTT
cdr3_aa: CASSWGWGANTEAFF
j_call: TRBJ1-1
d_call: .
clone_size: few
v_call: TRBV5-6

cdr3_nt: TGTGCCAGCAGCTCAGGGGATCGAGATACGCAGTATTTT
cdr3_aa: CASSSGDRDTQYF
j_call: TRBJ2-3
d_call: .
clone_size: few
v_call: TRBV7-2

cdr3_nt: TGTGCCAGCAGCTTAGTTGCGGGTCCCACAGATACGCAGTATTTT
cdr3_aa: CASSLVAGPTDTQYF
j_call: TRBJ2-3
d_call: .
clone_size: many
v_call: TRBV7-8

cdr3_nt: TGTGCCAGCCTTGGGACAGACTACGAGCAGTACTTC
cdr3_aa: CASLGTDYEQYF
j_call: TRBJ2-7
d_call: TRBD1
clone_size: .
v_call: TRBV2

cdr3_nt: TGTGCCAGCAGCCGCGACAGGGGGGGTTTCGAGACCCAGTACTTC
cdr3_aa: CASSRDRGGFETQYF
j_call: TRBJ2-5
d_call: TRBD1
clone_size: few
v_call: TRBV6-1

cdr3_nt: TGTGCCAGCAGCTTAGTAGCGTTCGAGCAGTACTTC
cdr3_aa: CASSLVAFEQYF
j_call: TRBJ2-7
d_call: .
clone_size: .
v_call: TRBV7-9

cdr3_nt: TGTGCCAGCAGCCCAAGCGGGGGGGCGATCTACGAGCAGTACTTC
cdr3_aa: CASSPSGGAIYEQYF
j_call: TRBJ2-7
d_call: TRBD2
clone_size: few
v_call: TRBV7-2

cdr3_nt: TGTGCCAGCAGCTTAGTGTTTTATCCGGGGGCCCCGATGAGTACGCAGTATTTT
cdr3_aa: CASSLVFYPGAPMSTQYF
j_call: TRBJ2-3
d_call: .
clone_size: many
v_call: TRBV7-2

cdr3_nt: TGTGCCAGTAGTATAGGCAGGATTAACGAGCAGTACTTC
cdr3_aa: CASSIGRINEQYF
j_call: TRBJ2-7
d_call: .
clone_size: .
v_call: TRBV19

cdr3_nt: TGTGCCAGCTTGGACAGGGGGTATCCCTACGAGCAGTACTTC
cdr3_aa: CASLDRGYPYEQYF
j_call: TRBJ2-7
d_call: TRBD1
clone_size: few
v_call: TRBV6-2/TRBV6-3

cdr3_nt: TGTGCCAGCAGCTTAGCCTGGAGCTCCTACGAGCAGTACTTC
cdr3_aa: CASSLAWSSYEQYF
j_call: TRBJ2-7
d_call: .
clone_size: few
v_call: TRBV7-2

cdr3_nt: TGCGCCAGCCGCCCCCCGGGTGCAGGGCCGCAAGAGACCCAGTACTTC
cdr3_aa: CASRPPGAGPQETQYF
j_call: TRBJ2-5
d_call: .
clone_size: few
v_call: TRBV10-2

cdr3_nt: TGTGCCAGCAGTGAACGCGGCGGCCGAGCCTTCACAGATACGCAGTATTTT
cdr3_aa: CASSERGGRAFTDTQYF
j_call: TRBJ2-3
d_call: .
clone_size: few
v_call: TRBV6-1

cdr3_nt: TGTGCCAGCAGCTTAGACTCGTTTAATACGCAGTATTTT
cdr3_aa: CASSLDSFNTQYF
j_call: TRBJ2-3
d_call: .
clone_size: few
v_call: TRBV7-2

cdr3_nt: TGTGCCAGCAGCTTAGCGCTTATGACAGGGCTGCATAGCAATCAGCCCCAGCATTTT
cdr3_aa: CASSLALMTGLHSNQPQHF
j_call: TRBJ1-5
d_call: TRBD1
clone_size: few
v_call: TRBV7-2

cdr3_nt: TGTGCCAGCAGCCGGGTCCCGGCGGGGGCCCAGTACTTC
cdr3_aa: CASSRVPAGAQYF
j_call: TRBJ2-5
d_call: TRBD2
clone_size: .
v_call: TRBV7-9

cdr3_nt: TGTGCCAGTAGGACAGGGTTTGAGCAGTTCTTC
cdr3_aa: CASRTGFEQFF
j_call: TRBJ2-1
d_call: TRBD1
clone_size: .
v_call: TRBV19

cdr3_nt: TGTGCCAGCAGTTTACGCGGGAGGGCAAATGAGCAGTACTTC
cdr3_aa: CASSLRGRANEQYF
j_call: TRBJ2-7
d_call: TRBD2
clone_size: many
v_call: TRBV12-3/TRBV12-4

cdr3_nt: TGCAGTGCTAGAGCTTCAGGCGGGACTTTTGGGGTCAACATTCAGTACTTC
cdr3_aa: CSARASGGTFGVNIQYF
j_call: TRBJ2-4
d_call: .
clone_size: .
v_call: TRBV20-1

cdr3_nt: TGTGCCAGTAGTAGCAGACCTACAACTAATGAAAAACTGTTTTTT
cdr3_aa: CASSSRPTTNEKLFF
j_call: TRBJ1-4
d_call: .
clone_size: .
v_call: TRBV19

cdr3_nt: TGTGCCAGCAGTGGCGGGACGGTTTCACCCCTCCACTTT
cdr3_aa: CASSGGTVSPLHF
j_call: TRBJ1-6
d_call: .
clone_size: many
v_call: TRBV25-1

cdr3_nt: TGTGCCAGCAGCTTAGGGCAGGGGGCCTATGAAAAACTGTTTTTT
cdr3_aa: CASSLGQGAYEKLFF
j_call: TRBJ1-4
d_call: TRBD1
clone_size: few
v_call: TRBV7-2

cdr3_nt: TGTGCCAGCAGCACTGGGCTCCACTACTACAATGAGCAGTTCTTC
cdr3_aa: CASSTGLHYYNEQFF
j_call: TRBJ2-1
d_call: .
clone_size: few
v_call: TRBV7-2

cdr3_nt: TGTGCCAGCAGCGTCCGGGCTCTGAGGCCCCAGCATTTT
cdr3_aa: CASSVRALRPQHF
j_call: TRBJ1-5
d_call: .
clone_size: .
v_call: TRBV2

cdr3_nt: TGTGCCACCAGCCCTTCCCGGGGGGCTACTACCTACGAGCAGTACTTC
cdr3_aa: CATSPSRGATTYEQYF
j_call: TRBJ2-7
d_call: .
clone_size: .
v_call: TRBV15

cdr3_nt: TGTGCCAGCAGTTTATCGGGGACAGGGGTTTTAGAAAACATTCAGTACTTC
cdr3_aa: CASSLSGTGVLENIQYF
j_call: TRBJ2-4
d_call: TRBD1
clone_size: .
v_call: TRBV27

cdr3_nt: TGTGCCAGCAGCCCGTCGGGTGAACATCAGCCCCAGCATTTT
cdr3_aa: CASSPSGEHQPQHF
j_call: TRBJ1-5
d_call: .
clone_size: few
v_call: TRBV7-9

cdr3_nt: TGTGCCAGCAGCTTAGGGACTTTCACAGATACGCAGTATTTT
cdr3_aa: CASSLGTFTDTQYF
j_call: TRBJ2-3
d_call: .
clone_size: .
v_call: TRBV7-9

cdr3_nt: TGTGCCAGCAGTGCTCGCGGGGGGCCTAGCCCCACAGATACGCAGTATTTT
cdr3_aa: CASSARGGPSPTDTQYF
j_call: TRBJ2-3
d_call: TRBD2
clone_size: once
v_call: TRBV6-4

cdr3_nt: TGCAGTGCTAGAGTCCGTGGGCTCCTGTGGGGCGAGGCGTACGAGCAGTACTTC
cdr3_aa: CSARVRGLLWGEAYEQYF
j_call: TRBJ2-7
d_call: .
clone_size: .
v_call: TRBV20-1

cdr3_nt: TGTGCCAGCAGCTTGGTGGGACAGGGGGCAATCCGTTATGGCTACACCTTC
cdr3_aa: CASSLVGQGAIRYGYTF
j_call: TRBJ1-2
d_call: TRBD1
clone_size: .
v_call: TRBV5-4

cdr3_nt: TGTGCCAGCAGTGATTGGGTAAACACTGAAGCTTTCTTT
cdr3_aa: CASSDWVNTEAFF
j_call: TRBJ1-1
d_call: .
clone_size: .
v_call: TRBV2

cdr3_nt: TGTGCCAGCAGTTTAGACGGGGCTTATGTAAATGAGCAGTTCTTC
cdr3_aa: CASSLDGAYVNEQFF
j_call: TRBJ2-1
d_call: .
clone_size: few
v_call: TRBV12-3/TRBV12-4

cdr3_nt: TGTGCCAGCAGCTCAAACCCCCATGGGGCTCAGGAGCAGTACTTC
cdr3_aa: CASSSNPHGAQEQYF
j_call: TRBJ2-7
d_call: .
clone_size: .
v_call: TRBV12-3/TRBV12-4

cdr3_nt: TGTGCCAGCAGCTTAATTCCCCCGGGACAGGGAGACGGGGTTAGTGGCTACACCTTC
cdr3_aa: CASSLIPPGQGDGVSGYTF
j_call: TRBJ1-2
d_call: TRBD1
clone_size: few
v_call: TRBV7-6

cdr3_nt: TGCAGTGCTTCCCGTACCACAGGGGTCAATTCACCCCTCCACTTT
cdr3_aa: CSASRTTGVNSPLHF
j_call: TRBJ1-6
d_call: TRBD1
clone_size: few
v_call: TRBV20-1

cdr3_nt: TGTGCCAGTAGGACTAGCGGCGCAGATACGCAGTATTTT
cdr3_aa: CASRTSGADTQYF
j_call: TRBJ2-3
d_call: TRBD2
clone_size: many
v_call: TRBV7-9

cdr3_nt: TGTGCCAGCAGCCCAGGCCTCCGGCTAGCGGGAAGAGACGAGCAGTACTTC
cdr3_aa: CASSPGLRLAGRDEQYF
j_call: TRBJ2-7
d_call: TRBD2
clone_size: .
v_call: TRBV9

cdr3_nt: TGCGCCAGCAGCCAAGGGCATGATACCTACAATGAGCAGTTCTTC
cdr3_aa: CASSQGHDTYNEQFF
j_call: TRBJ2-1
d_call: .
clone_size: once
v_call: TRBV4-3

cdr3_nt: TGTGCCAGCAGCTCATTCGGGACAGCCCGAGGGGAGCAGTTCTTC
cdr3_aa: CASSSFGTARGEQFF
j_call: TRBJ2-1
d_call: TRBD1
clone_size: .
v_call: TRBV7-2

cdr3_nt: TGTGCCAGCAGCTTGACAGCTCAAGAGACCCAGTACTTC
cdr3_aa: CASSLTAQETQYF
j_call: TRBJ2-5
d_call: .
clone_size: many
v_call: TRBV7-2

cdr3_nt: TGCGCCAGCAGCCCGACAGGGGTGGGCAATCAGCCCCAGCATTTT
cdr3_aa: CASSPTGVGNQPQHF
j_call: TRBJ1-5
d_call: TRBD1
clone_size: .
v_call: TRBV5-1